This T cell receptor (beta chain) appears in the sequencing data of a study of control samples from healthy donors and cancer patients. This table comes from immunoSEQ multiplex PCR, and its TCRdb copy is limited to in-frame clones, with some not included. Of tens of thousands of clones listed, approximately 89% are singletons. The TCR was taken from a man aged 55-75 years with colorectal cancer. Input material: PBMCs.

CDR3 in DNA: TGCAGTGCTAGTTCGGGCGGGGGGAAAACAGATACGCAGTATTTT. Residues: CSASSGGGKTDTQYF. J is TRBJ2-3 and V is TRBV20-1; 8 nucleotides line up with TRBD2. Trimming at V came to 3 bases and at J to 3 bases, leaving 8 bases not matched to a gene. Germline loops: CDR1 DFQATT, CDR2 SNEGSKA (reference sequence). The CDR3 loop spans 15 amino acids.